This T cell receptor (beta chain) was identified in a study of cytomegalovirus exposure and HLA in healthy donors (dated by TCRdb to 2015 to 2018). Study-wide context: According to a later analysis, the 120 or so validation repertoires were produced on the same platform as the roughly 600 repertoires of the first cohort. The study was designed to test whether signatures of past pathogen exposure could be identified by cataloging public T cell receptors. A separate validation cohort of roughly 110 different subjects was used in addition to the approximately 700-subject first cohort. To predict cytomegalovirus infection status, the study brought together high-throughput TCR immunosequencing, statistical association of individual TCRs with disease status, and machine learning.

The library was generated by the immunoSEQ multiplex PCR assay. For the original study's pipeline: To diagnose cytomegalovirus status from the catalog of TCR beta chain sequences, a statistical classification framework was built. TCRdb holds this immuneACCESS table with in-frame rearrangements only. Some clones are missing; in checked studies, unresolved V genes explain under half, and the rest has no known cause. D and trimming come from the DNA, and the V and J calls and clone size come from that table. This sample comprises about 120,000 clones, about 83% of them detected only once. 2% to 2.5% of the sample is held by the ten biggest clonotypes. A remark on this clone: It lacks a known antigen. Nothing much larger sits one base from this clone, and base qualities are not available.

Study-wide findings and limitations: The study listed 150 to 200 TCR beta chains as associated with cytomegalovirus. A later analysis lacked HLA typing for the validation cohort, so it scored co-occurrence in that cohort across all 130 or so repertoires. Across donors, most TCR sequences were observed very rarely, whereas some public TCRs were present in many individuals. Subsequent analysis determined that TCRs grouped into clusters in the first cohort also showed a tendency toward co-occurrence across the 120 or so validation repertoires, and approximately 94% of cluster scores exceeded 0. In vitro tests confirmed that a few of the cytomegalovirus-associated TCR beta chains recognize cytomegalovirus antigens. According to the authors, the approach could potentially be generalized to other disease states and immunological phenotypes. In both the original and validation cohorts, the classifier was reported to diagnose cytomegalovirus status with high specificity and sensitivity.

The donors were included in the validation cohort of 130 or so subjects, a group kept apart from the roughly 670-subject first cohort. This receptor was identified in a woman in her 30s in good health and CMV-seronegative. Sequencing used PBMCs.

The DNA sequence is as follows: TGTGCCAGCAGCTTAGCCGCAGGGGGGACTAATGAAAAACTGTTTTTT. This sequence encodes CASSLAAGGTNEKLFF. The rearrangement combines TRBV9 with TRBJ1-4; TRBD1 aligns with 7 central bases. CDR1 and CDR2 were assigned from the germline V gene as SGDLS and YYNGEE. The CDR3, from cysteine to phenylalanine, totals 16 residues. This entry keeps only the CDR3 DNA: 48 bases, framed from base 1. Trimming accounts for 4 bases at V and 2 bases at J, while the number of junction bases matched to no gene is 8.